Presented here are 24 T cell receptor beta chains from one specimen sequenced in a study of metastatic and nonmetastatic thyroid tumors. Each patient came to thyroid surgery without any prior treatment (of any kind). TCRdb ran MiXCR on the PCR reads. The top ten clones hold roughly 10% of a sample with some 42,000 clones, 25% to 30% of them seen once. The sample taken for sequencing was blood. The receptors originated from a male donor with papillary thyroid cancer or a benign thyroid nodule (not recorded which). Some clones in this sample may be carry-over from other donors' samples.

This clone was seen many times. The chain recombines TRBV6-1 with TRBJ2-2, with 8 nucleotides matching TRBD2. CDR3 length: 13 residues. The J segment lost 3 bases and the V segment lost 9 bases, leaving 3 bases of the junction unmatched. CDR1 and CDR2 (germline): MNHNS, SASEGT. The CDR3, as DNA: TGTGCCAGTTATAGCGGGGACACCGGGGAGCTGTTTTTT. Its protein is CASYSGDTGELFF.

The chain has TRBV5-1 and TRBJ2-1; a weak D match, TRBD2 (6 bases). Germline V gene lookup returns CDR1 SGHRS and CDR2 YFSETQ. The CDR3 sequence is 12 residues long. V was clipped by 3 bases and J by 12 bases, with 13 bases between them. The CDR3 nucleotides are TGCGCCAGCAGCTACTTAGCGGTGGGGCAGTTCTTC. Protein: CASSYLAVGQFF. The complete variable domain, with remaining parts taken from reference TRBV5-1 and TRBJ2-1, reads KAGVTQTPRYLIKTRGQQVTLSCSPISGHRSVSWYQQTPGQGLQFLFEYFSETQRNKGNFPGRFSGRQFSNSRSEMNVSTLELGDSALYLCASSYLAVGQFFGPGTRLTVL.

CDR3 amino acids: CASYTSGGIVRSYEQYF. The CDR3 nucleotides read TGTGCCAGCTATACGTCGGGAGGGATAGTAAGATCCTACGAGCAGTACTTC. This sequence joins TRBV6-1 and TRBJ2-7; 8 nucleotides line up with TRBD2. Germline V lookup: CDR1 MNHNS, CDR2 SASEGT. Germline trimming cut 8 bases from V and 1 base from J; bases unmatched to any gene: 16. The CDR3 covers 17 residues.

V and J are TRBV9 and TRBJ2-3, with D possibly TRBD1 on 6 matching bases. The CDR3 is 16 residues long. V lost 2 bases to trimming and J lost 0 bases, with 13 bases between them. Looked up from germline, CDR1 is SGDLS and CDR2 is YYNGEE. CDR3 region: CASSVPLGGSTDTQYF. The DNA for the CDR3 is TGTGCCAGCAGCGTTCCTCTAGGGGGTAGCACAGATACGCAGTATTTT.

This clone was seen repeatedly, ten times or more. V usage is TRBV28 and J usage is TRBJ2-1; TRBD2 is a possible D gene (5 bases). Germline V gene data show CDR1 as MDHEN and CDR2 as SYDVKM. Deletions cut 8 bases from V and 3 bases from J, with 14 bases between. This CDR3 spans 14 amino acids. The chain's CDR3 is CASGSGFLYNEQFF. The CDR3 nucleotides read TGTGCCAGCGGGAGCGGCTTCCTCTACAATGAGCAGTTCTTC.

The gene calls are TRBV11-1 and TRBJ1-2, with D hard to call. Per germline, CDR1 SGHAT and CDR2 FQDESV (reference sequence). Between the trimmed V and J ends, which lost 1 base and 2 bases, there was a span of 5 bases. The CDR3 contains 13 residues. The CDR3 loop is CASSLVRNYGYTF. CDR3 DNA sequence: TGTGCCAGCAGCTTAGTCAGAAACTATGGCTACACCTTC.

The V gene is TRBV20-1, the J gene TRBJ2-1; TRBD2 agrees at 10 bases. Germline-derived CDR1 and CDR2 are DFQATT and SNEGSKA (reference sequence). The CDR3 totals 13 residues. V trimming: 7 bases; J trimming: 8 bases; junction bases outside the gene matches: 8. The CDR3 loop reads CSGSSGSLYEQFF. DNA for the CDR3: TGCAGTGGATCTAGCGGGAGTCTATATGAGCAGTTCTTC.

In this sample, this clone turned up many times. This clone may be a read error of a much larger clone one base away. The CDR3 sequence is CASSFLGGTLGETQYF. The CDR3 nucleotides are TGTGCCAGCAGTTTTTTGGGGGGCACCCTAGGGGAGACCCAGTACTTC. The genes are TRBV6-1 and TRBJ2-5; D possibly uses TRBD1 or TRBD2 (6 bases each). This CDR3 comprises 16 residues. V gave up 5 bases and J gave up 5 bases, with 21 bases separating them. Germline CDR1 and CDR2: MNHNS and SASEGT.

This clone was counted a few times. The chain carries TRBV6-6 and TRBJ1-2; possible D gene TRBD1, 6 bases. The CDR3 consists of 14 residues. CDR1 is MNHNY and CDR2 is SVGAGI in the germline V gene (reference sequence). The V end was cut by 2 bases, the J end by 5 bases, with 12 bases between. CDR3 region: CASSYGGEIYGYTF. CDR3 nucleotide sequence: TGTGCCAGCAGTTACGGGGGCGAGATTTATGGCTACACCTTC.

There are many counts of this clone. The gene calls are TRBV19 and TRBJ1-1; no definite D call. The CDR3 length is 15 residues. Trimming took 1 base from V and 2 from J, leaving 11 bases between them. CDR1 LNHDA and CDR2 SQIVND come from the germline V gene (reference sequence). Here the CDR3 reads CASSIGPDVNTEAFF. CDR3 DNA sequence: TGTGCCAGTAGTATAGGCCCAGACGTTAACACTGAAGCTTTCTTT.

This clone was picked up many times. The chain employs TRBV3-1 and TRBJ1-4, with D hard to call. Per germline, CDR1 LGHDT and CDR2 YNNKEL (reference sequence). The CDR3 totals 14 residues. V lost 1 base and J lost 10, with 13 bases in between. CDR3 bases: TGTGCCAGCAGCCAAGCTGGAGGGTCCGGAAAACTGTTTTTT. This translates into CASSQAGGSGKLFF.

This clone has a count of ten or more. The V call is TRBV19, the J call TRBJ2-2; the match to TRBD1 covers 9 bases. The germline V gene has CDR1 LNHDA and CDR2 SQIVND (reference sequence). The V gene end was trimmed by 2 bases and the J gene end by 5 bases; junction bases not matched to a gene: 3. The CDR3 runs to 15 residues. CDR3 region: CASSITGGSTGELFF. DNA of the CDR3: TGTGCCAGTAGTATAACAGGGGGCAGTACCGGGGAGCTGTTTTTT.

This clone is labeled as medium-sized. The chain couples TRBV27 to TRBJ2-7; D is possibly TRBD2 (5 bases). Germline V lookup: CDR1 MNHEY, CDR2 SMNVEV (reference sequence). This CDR3 has 14 amino acids. The V end lost 6 bases, the J end lost 2 bases, and 14 bases lay between the germline ends. CDR3 DNA sequence: TGTGCCAGCAGGGGAGAGGGATCCACCTACGAGCAGTACTTC. Translated: CASRGEGSTYEQYF.

J is TRBJ1-6 and V is TRBV6-1; D is possibly TRBD1 (6 bases). Germline CDR1 and CDR2: MNHNS and SASEGT. The CDR3 is 17 residues long. Trimming removed 0 bases from V and 4 bases from J, with 13 bases in between. This CDR3 is CASSEAWGGLYNSPLHF. The CDR3 nucleotides read TGTGCCAGCAGTGAAGCCTGGGGGGGGCTGTATAATTCACCCCTCCACTTT.

This clone counts as large. The CDR3 spells CASSSRLAGGTDEQYF. The CDR3, as DNA: TGTGCCAGCAGCAGTAGACTAGCGGGAGGGACAGACGAGCAGTACTTC. V usage is TRBV27 and J usage is TRBJ2-7, with 14 bases matching TRBD2. V lost 6 bases, J lost 5 bases, and 9 bases stayed unmatched. The CDR3 is 16 amino acids. The germline V gene has CDR1 MNHEY and CDR2 SMNVEV (reference sequence).

This chain links TRBV7-9 with TRBJ2-7; tentatively, D is TRBD2 (6 bases). This CDR3 spans 14 amino acids. V dropped 3 bases and J dropped 8 bases, with 17 bases sitting between them. Germline lookup yields CDR1 SEHNR and CDR2 FQNEAQ (reference sequence). CDR3 sequence reads: CASSLGSGSLQQYF. The CDR3 DNA sequence: TGTGCCAGCAGCTTGGGTAGCGGCTCTTTGCAGCAGTACTTC.

Turning to this clone: The identical CDR3 is also encoded by other nucleotide sequences in the sample. The chain combines TRBV27 with TRBJ1-4; D might be TRBD1 (5 bases). There are 17 residues in the CDR3. V was trimmed by 7 bases and J by 5 bases, leaving 23 bases between them. Germline lookup yields CDR1 MNHEY and CDR2 SMNVEV (reference sequence). DNA of the CDR3: TGTGCCAGCATAAAATTCTCTCCTGGACAAAAAAATGAAAAACTGTTTTTT. The encoded protein is CASIKFSPGQKNEKLFF.

The chain links TRBV20-1 to TRBJ2-7; maybe TRBD1 (6 bases). Deletions cut 6 bases from V and 0 bases from J, with 12 bases between. The CDR3 is 13 amino acids. Germline V gene sequence: CDR1 DFQATT, CDR2 SNEGSKA (reference sequence). The CDR3 DNA is TGCAGTGCCCGAGGGGGATACTCCTACGAGCAGTACTTC. Translating it yields CSARGGYSYEQYF.

This rearrangement joins TRBV13 to TRBJ2-7, with TRBD2 matching over 7 bases. This CDR3 has 17 residues. V dropped 0 bases and J dropped 6; count of bases not matched to a gene: 14. The germline V gene encodes CDR1 PRHDT and CDR2 FYEKMQ (reference sequence). CDR3 region: CASSLGGRLALGGEQYF. The DNA for the CDR3 is TGTGCCAGCAGCTTAGGCGGGAGACTAGCCCTCGGGGGCGAGCAGTACTTC.

This rearrangement joins TRBV6-2 or TRBV6-3 to TRBJ2-7, with a tentative D call TRBD2 (6 bases). This CDR3 region has 13 residues. Germline V CDR1 and CDR2: MNHEY, SVGEGT. The germline V and J ends were trimmed by 10 bases and 2 bases, with 15 bases remaining between them. The CDR3 DNA sequence: TGTGCCACCCAGGAGGGTGAAGCCTACGAGCAGTACTTC. Translated, it gives CATQEGEAYEQYF.

The V gene is TRBV18, the J gene TRBJ1-2; D is ambiguous. Germline-derived CDR1 and CDR2 are KGHSH and LQKENI. Trimming took 4 bases from V and 6 from J, leaving 15 bases between them. The CDR3 sequence is 14 residues long. The CDR3 DNA follows: TGTGCCAGCTCACAGGACGGAGGAGGGAATGGCTACACCTTC. The encoded protein is CASSQDGGGNGYTF.

The chain employs TRBV6-1 and TRBJ1-6; D gene unclear. Trimming stripped 2 bases from V and 9 bases from J, with 14 bases between. Germline values: CDR1 MNHNS, CDR2 SASEGT. This CDR3 has 15 residues. The DNA for the CDR3 is TGTGCCAGCAGTGAATTCGGTCAGGAGAGTTCACCCCTCCACTTT. It yields the protein CASSEFGQESSPLHF.

The genes are TRBV20-1 and TRBJ1-6; 8 positions agree with TRBD1. Germline V lookup: CDR1 DFQATT, CDR2 SNEGSKA (reference sequence). The CDR3 runs to 14 residues. V lost 3 bases, J lost 8 bases, and 6 bases stayed unmatched. CDR3 sequence (DNA): TGCAGTGCTAGTAGGACAGGGTCCGATTCACCCCTCCACTTT. Translating gives CSASRTGSDSPLHF.

There are a few counts of this clone. V and J are TRBV28 and TRBJ2-7, with D unclear. The CDR3 sequence is 10 residues long. V shed 9 bases and J shed 3 bases, with 6 bases lying between them. CDR1 is MDHEN and CDR2 is SYDVKM in the germline V gene. CDR3 DNA sequence: TGTGCCAGTTTCAACTACGAGCAGTACTTC. It encodes CASFNYEQYF.